Below are 23 T cell receptor beta chains sequenced from a single sample in a study of T cell changes during pregnancy in multiple sclerosis. TCRdb keeps only in-frame clones here, not all; method: immunoSEQ multiplex PCR. Of around 39,000 clones listed, around nine tenths are singletons. The sequencing here drew on CD8+ T cells from peripheral blood mononuclear cells, taken in the first trimester of pregnancy. The receptor set was obtained from a female donor with multiple sclerosis, enrolled in a pregnancy study.

This clone appeared once. The genes are TRBV5-5 and TRBJ1-1; TRBD1 matches 9 bases. Looked up from germline, CDR1 is SGHKS and CDR2 is YYEKEE (reference sequence). The CDR3 is 18 amino acids. J gave up 3 bases and V 0 bases, and 12 bases lay outside the gene matches. Here the CDR3 reads CASSLVDATGGWYTEAFF. The CDR3 DNA reads TGTGCCAGCAGCTTGGTGGACGCAACAGGGGGCTGGTACACTGAAGCTTTCTTT. Full variable domain (outside the CDR3, taken from reference TRBV5-5 and TRBJ1-1): DAGVTQSPTHLIKTRGQQVTLRCSPISGHKSVSWYQQVLGQGPQFIFQYYEKEERGRGNFPDRFSARQFPNYSSELNVNALLLGDSALYLCASSLVDATGGWYTEAFFGQGTRLTVV.

The V gene is TRBV30, the J gene TRBJ1-1; D remains unclear. The CDR3 sequence is 11 residues long. The germline V gene has CDR1 GTSNPN and CDR2 SVGIG (reference sequence). The V gene lost 4 bases and the J gene lost 0 bases, with 3 bases spanning the gap. In DNA, the CDR3 is TGTGCCTGGATCTTGAACACTGAAGCTTTCTTT. Amino acids: CAWILNTEAFF.

The genes are TRBV19 and TRBJ2-5; TRBD1 aligns across 8 bases. The CDR3 has 15 amino acids. Germline V lookup: CDR1 LNHDA, CDR2 SQIVND (reference sequence). V shed 7 bases and J 3 bases; nucleotides not matched to a gene: 10. The CDR3 DNA reads as TGTGCCAGTATGCCGATGGGGACAGGTGAAGAGACCCAGTACTTC. Translation: CASMPMGTGEETQYF. The full variable domain, its missing parts supplied by reference TRBV19 and TRBJ2-5, is DGGITQSPKYLFRKEGQNVTLSCEQNLNHDAMYWYRQDPGQGLRLIYYSQIVNDFQKGDIAEGYSVSREKKESFPLTVTSAQKNPTAFYLCASMPMGTGEETQYFGPGTRLLVL.

The chain recombines TRBV11-1 with TRBJ2-7, with TRBD1 matching 11 bases. J gave up 5 bases and V 5 bases, and 8 bases lay outside the gene matches. The CDR3 is made up of 15 amino acids. Germline V gene lookup returns CDR1 SGHAT and CDR2 FQDESV (reference sequence). The CDR3 region is CASSTWTGGKNEQYF. Here the CDR3 DNA reads TGTGCCAGCAGCACCTGGACAGGGGGCAAAAACGAGCAGTACTTC.

V and J are TRBV29-1 and TRBJ1-2; D unresolved. V was pared by 4 bases and J by 8 bases, with 8 bases between. This CDR3 contains 10 residues. Germline CDR1 and CDR2: SQVTM and ANQGSEA. The CDR3 loop is CSVVDLGYTF. The CDR3, as DNA: TGCAGCGTTGTGGACTTGGGCTACACCTTC.

The rearrangement uses TRBV11-2 and TRBJ1-2, with unresolved D. Germline V CDR1 and CDR2: SGHAT, FQNNGV. Trimming left V 4 bases short and J 1 base short, with 13 bases between. The length of the CDR3 is 15 residues. The CDR3 sequence: CASSSIFARNYGYTF. CDR3 nucleotides: TGTGCCAGCAGCTCTATATTCGCCCGTAACTATGGCTACACCTTC.

The DNA for the CDR3 is TGCAGCGTTGAACGGGGTTGGGAGACCCAGTACTTC. Amino acid sequence: CSVERGWETQYF. J is TRBJ2-5 and V is TRBV29-1; TRBD2 might be the D (5 bases). Germline lookup yields CDR1 SQVTM and CDR2 ANQGSEA. The CDR3 has 12 amino acids. V was shortened by 2 bases and J by 5 bases, with 9 bases between the two germline ends.

The rearrangement links TRBV6-5 to TRBJ2-3; TRBD2 is a possible D gene (5 bases). The germline CDR1 and CDR2 sequences are MNHEY and SVGAGI. The CDR3 covers 13 residues. V gave up 2 bases and J gave up 4 bases, with 7 bases separating them. The CDR3 sequence: CASSYELADTQYF. The CDR3 DNA sequence: TGTGCCAGCAGTTACGAACTAGCAGATACGCAGTATTTT.

V gene TRBV2 combines with J gene TRBJ1-2; a weak D match, TRBD1 (5 bases). Germline V gives CDR1 SNHLY, CDR2 FYNNEI. This CDR3 region has 13 residues. V was pared by 4 bases and J by 6 bases, with 12 bases between. The CDR3 nucleotides read TGTGCCAGCAGTGGGGCCGGGGGGAATGGCTACACCTTC. This codes for CASSGAGGNGYTF.

The genes are TRBV27 and TRBJ1-4; TRBD1 aligns across 7 bases. Germline trimming cut 4 bases from V and 6 bases from J; bases unmatched to any gene: 8. From germline, CDR1 is MNHEY and CDR2 SMNVEV (reference sequence). The CDR3 has 15 amino acids. CDR3 in amino acids: CASSSATGEDEKLFF. The CDR3 DNA sequence: TGTGCCAGCAGTTCCGCCACAGGGGAAGATGAAAAACTGTTTTTT.

This clone was found a few times. V is TRBV7-9 and J is TRBJ1-6; 10 bases align to TRBD1. CDR3 length: 14 residues. Per germline, CDR1 SEHNR and CDR2 FQNEAQ (reference sequence). V lost 6 bases and J lost 8; bases outside the gene matches: 4. CDR3 amino acids: CASRVGQGDSPLHF. DNA for the CDR3: TGTGCCAGCAGGGTCGGACAGGGGGATTCACCCCTCCACTTT.

The J gene is TRBJ1-1, the V gene TRBV6-4; D not resolved. CDR3 size: 13 residues. Germline CDR1 is MRHNA and CDR2 is SNTAGT. The ends were cut back, 2 bases at V and 1 base at J, with 5 bases in the middle. For the CDR3, the DNA is TGTGCCAGCAGTGACGGAGAGAACACTGAAGCTTTCTTT. Amino acid sequence: CASSDGENTEAFF.

Sample share makes this clone medium-sized (0.01 to 0.1%). V and J are TRBV4-3 and TRBJ1-4; 8 bases align to TRBD1. Losses at the gene ends were 1 base for V and 8 bases for J; bases not matched to a gene: 9. CDR3 length: 16 amino acids. Germline loops: CDR1 LGHNA, CDR2 YSLEER. CDR3 sequence (DNA): TGCGCCAGCAGCCAAGTTCGGGGGACAGGTGACGAAAAACTGTTTTTT. Translating gives CASSQVRGTGDEKLFF.

The chain carries TRBV23-1 and TRBJ2-7; maybe TRBD1 (6 bases). TRBV23-1 is an ORF; its function is uncertain. V lost 0 bases to trimming and J lost 2 bases, with 11 bases between them. CDR3 length: 15 amino acids. The CDR3, as DNA: TGCGCCAGCAGTCAATCATCTGGGGGCACCTACGAGCAGTACTTC. This encodes CASSQSSGGTYEQYF.

The chain has TRBV19 and TRBJ2-2, with 10 bases matching TRBD1. Looked up from germline, CDR1 is LNHDA and CDR2 is SQIVND (reference sequence). Trimming cost V 1 base and J 9 bases; bases outside gene matches: 5. This CDR3 has 15 residues. CDR3 coding DNA: TGTGCCAGTAGTATAGTGGGGACAGGGGAATGGGAGCTGTTTTTT. Protein sequence: CASSIVGTGEWELFF.

The chain combines TRBV2 with TRBJ1-1, with TRBD1 identical over 9 bases. The V and J ends lost 6 bases and 10 bases, in that order; junction bases with no gene match: 3. Germline CDR1 reads SNHLY; CDR2 reads FYNNEI. This CDR3 spans 11 amino acids. CDR3 region: CASSGGQGAFF. CDR3 DNA: TGTGCCAGCAGCGGGGGACAGGGAGCTTTCTTT.

This chain joins TRBV4-3 and TRBJ2-6, with 8 positions matching TRBD2. There are 17 residues in the CDR3. The ends lost 0 bases at V and 0 bases at J; junction bases unmatched: 1. Germline CDR1 is LGHNA and CDR2 is YSLEER. CDR3 loop: CASSQERGASGANVLTF. The CDR3 nucleotides are TGCGCCAGCAGCCAAGAGCGGGGGGCCTCTGGGGCCAACGTCCTGACTTTC.

Details on this clone: One end of the junction is discordant with germline, which a read error may explain. The rearrangement uses TRBV19 and TRBJ1-2, with 8 bases aligning to TRBD1. The CDR3 consists of 16 residues. Germline loops: CDR1 LNHDA, CDR2 SQIVND (reference sequence). CDR3 loop: CASSIPSGQGHYGYTF. CDR3 DNA sequence: TGTGCCAGTAGTATCCCCTCTGGACAGGGTCACTACGGCTACACCTTC.

This chain connects TRBV5-4 to TRBJ1-3; the D gene is possibly TRBD1 (6 bases). CDR1 is SGHNT and CDR2 is YYREEE in the germline V gene (reference sequence). This CDR3 contains 14 residues. V lost 0 bases and J 4 bases, leaving 8 bases between the germline ends. Here the CDR3 reads CASSLGGRGNTIYF. The CDR3 bases are TGTGCCAGCAGCTTGGGGGGGCGGGGAAACACCATATATTTT.

The V and J genes are TRBV6-4 and TRBJ2-3; TRBD2 matches 8 bases. This CDR3 is built from 17 residues. Germline CDR1 reads MRHNA; CDR2 reads SNTAGT. Trimming took 3 bases from V and 4 from J; bases not matched to a gene: 12. CDR3 sequence: CASSEGEKFGGADTQYF. The CDR3 DNA sequence: TGTGCCAGCAGTGAAGGCGAGAAGTTCGGGGGGGCAGATACGCAGTATTTT.

The V gene is TRBV11-2, the J gene TRBJ1-2, with a tentative D call TRBD1 (5 bases). The CDR3 has 12 amino acids. The V end was cut by 1 base, the J end by 6 bases, with 6 bases between. From germline, CDR1 is SGHAT and CDR2 FQNNGV. The CDR3 region has the DNA TGTGCCAGCAGCTTAGGGGGCGATGGCTACACCTTC. Its protein product is CASSLGGDGYTF.

CDR3 residues: CASSTQGGANEKLFF. The CDR3 nucleotides read TGTGCCAGCAGCACACAGGGGGGCGCTAATGAAAAACTGTTTTTT. V usage is TRBV6-5 and J usage is TRBJ1-4, with TRBD1 identical over 8 bases. The CDR3 totals 15 residues. Germline values: CDR1 MNHEY, CDR2 SVGAGI. With 6 bases clipped from V and 3 bases from J, the junction kept 6 bases outside the gene matches.

The chain carries TRBV21-1 and TRBJ2-3; the D segment call TRBD1 is taken from the table without a DNA check. TRBV21-1 is a pseudogene. The CDR3 has 17 amino acids. The CDR3 DNA reads as TGTGCCAGCAGCCCCCGGTGGGACAGGGGGTACACAGATACGCAGTATTTT. Amino acids: CASSPRWDRGYTDTQYF.